The 15 T cell receptor beta chains below all came from one sample that was sequenced in a study of blood T cells in healthy people across ages. Together with a sample-barcoded 5' primer, a J-beta primer mix was included in a second PCR lasting about 7 to 11 cycles. One entry per CDR3 protein, called by TCRdb with MiXCR from the 5' RACE reads. The table shows hundreds of thousands of distinct CDR3 sequences, with roughly 48% occurring only once. Sequenced sample: blood. The source of these receptors is a man older than 75 in good health.

The rearrangement links TRBV6-6 to TRBJ2-3, with 10 positions matching TRBD2. The CDR3 loop spans 17 amino acids. Germline values: CDR1 MNHNY, CDR2 SVGAGI (reference sequence). The ends lost 8 bases at V and 5 bases at J; junction bases unmatched: 16. CDR3 coding DNA: TGTGCCAGCTGGGGACTAGCGATGCATCTCGGAGGAGATACGCAGTATTTT. It encodes CASWGLAMHLGGDTQYF.

The rearrangement joins TRBV6-2 or TRBV6-3 to TRBJ2-7, with D perhaps TRBD1 (5 bases). This CDR3 is built from 13 residues. Per germline, CDR1 MNHEY and CDR2 SVGEGT. The V and J ends lost 1 base and 4 bases respectively, with 8 bases between them. CDR3 nucleotides: TGTGCCAGCAGTTACTTGCAGGGATACGAGCAGTACTTC. Its protein product is CASSYLQGYEQYF.

This clonotype was detected only a few times. This chain uses TRBV6-2 or TRBV6-3 with TRBJ2-1, with D hard to call. The CDR3 sequence is 12 residues long. Per germline, CDR1 MNHEY and CDR2 SVGEGT. Trimming removed 2 bases at V and 6 bases at J, with 5 bases between. CDR3 residues: CASSYLINEQFF. CDR3 bases: TGTGCCAGCAGTTACCTGATCAATGAGCAGTTCTTC.

Comments on this clonotype: The junction and the germline gene differ at one end; a read error may be behind it. The CDR3 DNA reads as TGCGCCAGTAGCCAAGGAGCAGGGACTTCCCAAGAGACCCAGTACTTC. Translation gives CASSQGAGTSQETQYF. The V gene is TRBV4-1, the J gene TRBJ2-5; maybe TRBD2 (6 bases). CDR1 is MGHRA, CDR2 YSYEKL, per germline. The CDR3 length is 16 residues.

There are many counts of this clonotype. This chain joins TRBV7-9 and TRBJ2-1; D call uncertain. V gave up 1 base and J gave up 6 bases, with 13 bases separating them. Germline loops: CDR1 SEHNR, CDR2 FQNEAQ (reference sequence). The CDR3 is made up of 15 amino acids. CDR3 in DNA: TGTGCCAGCAGCTTAGGACAAAACCATGGCAATGAGCAGTTCTTC. Residues: CASSLGQNHGNEQFF. Based on the CDR3 plus reference TRBV7-9 and TRBJ2-1, the full variable domain is DTGVSQNPRHKITKRGQNVTFRCDPISEHNRLYWYRQTLGQGPEFLTYFQNEAQLEKSRLLSDRFSAERPKGSFSTLEIQRTEQGDSAMYLCASSLGQNHGNEQFFGPGTRLTVL.

The rearrangement joins TRBV27 to TRBJ2-3; D remains ambiguous. Trimming left V 2 bases short and J 2 bases short, with 11 bases between. The CDR3 length is 15 residues. Germline V gene data show CDR1 as MNHEY and CDR2 as SMNVEV (reference sequence). The CDR3 sequence is CASSLGSANTDTQYF. CDR3 nucleotides: TGTGCCAGCAGTTTAGGGTCGGCTAACACAGATACGCAGTATTTT.

A note on this clonotype: Just one base apart from a much larger clone, this may be a read error. The V call is TRBV6-5, the J call TRBJ1-1, with D hard to call. Between the trimmed V and J ends, which lost 2 bases and 0 bases, there was a span of 10 bases. This CDR3 is built from 15 residues. Germline CDR1 and CDR2: MNHEY and SVGAGI. The CDR3 DNA sequence: TGTGCCAGCAGTTACACGGCAGGAGTGAACACTGAAGCTTTCTTT. It is translated as CASSYTAGVNTEAFF.

This clonotype has more than one count but fewer than ten. V usage is TRBV29-1 and J usage is TRBJ2-5, with TRBD1 matching 9 bases. The CDR3 is made up of 13 amino acids. The V gene's germline CDR1 is SQVTM and CDR2 ANQGSEA. The ends lost 2 bases at V and 5 bases at J; junction bases unmatched: 3. Here the CDR3 reads CSVEPDRGETQYF. CDR3 nucleotide sequence: TGCAGCGTTGAACCCGACAGGGGGGAGACCCAGTACTTC.

The V call is TRBV20-1, the J call TRBJ2-5; D tentatively fits TRBD1 or TRBD2 (6 bases each). Between the trimmed V and J ends, which lost 6 bases and 2 bases, there was a span of 16 bases. CDR1 is DFQATT and CDR2 is SNEGSKA in the germline V gene (reference sequence). This CDR3 comprises 14 residues. CDR3: CSASTQGRQETQYF. CDR3 nucleotides: TGCAGTGCGTCGACTCAGGGGAGGCAAGAGACCCAGTACTTC.

This rearrangement joins TRBV15 to TRBJ2-1; D is unclear. The CDR3 contains 17 residues. Trimming left V 0 bases short and J 1 base short, with 13 bases between. Germline lookup yields CDR1 LNHNV and CDR2 YYDKDF (reference sequence). The CDR3 DNA reads as TGTGCCACCAGCAGAGATAGGGCCTCTACTTCCTACAATGAGCAGTTCTTC. Amino acid sequence: CATSRDRASTSYNEQFF.

This clonotype was seen only a few times. V gene TRBV4-3 combines with J gene TRBJ1-1; D is unclear. Trimming removed 3 bases from V and 5 bases from J, with 7 bases in between. This CDR3 contains 12 residues. CDR1 LGHNA and CDR2 YSLEER come from the germline V gene. The CDR3 loop reads CASSQGRTEAFF. CDR3 coding DNA: TGCGCCAGCAGCCAGGGGAGGACTGAAGCTTTCTTT.

The rearrangement uses TRBV6-2 or TRBV6-3 and TRBJ1-1, with TRBD1 matching over 7 bases. Germline CDR1 is MNHEY and CDR2 is SVGEGT. The length of the CDR3 is 20 residues. Unmatched junction bases numbered 24, after V lost 8 bases and J lost 0 bases. In nucleotides, the CDR3 is TGTGCCAGCGGGGGGAAGGGAACCGTCAGCTACAGGGGATTGAACACTGAAGCTTTCTTT. Its translation: CASGGKGTVSYRGLNTEAFF.

This clonotype has only a few counts. The chain employs TRBV11-2 and TRBJ2-1; no clear D. Trimming pared 2 bases from V and 1 base from J, leaving 9 bases between. Germline CDR1 and CDR2: SGHAT and FQNNGV. The CDR3 has 15 amino acids. The chain's CDR3 is CASSLSRSSYNEQFF. In DNA form, the CDR3 reads TGTGCCAGCAGCTTAAGTCGGTCTTCCTACAATGAGCAGTTCTTC.

This clonotype was recorded once. A much larger clone lies one base from this, so it may be a read error. V gene TRBV6-5 combines with J gene TRBJ1-4, with D unclear. Germline V lookup: CDR1 MNHEY, CDR2 SVGAGI. Trimming removed 0 bases at V and 5 bases at J, with 10 bases between. The CDR3 has 15 amino acids. The CDR3 nucleotides read TGTGCCAGCAGTTACTCCGTAAATTTAAATGAAAAACTGTTTTTT. It specifies CASSYSVNLNEKLFF.

This clonotype was found a few times. The chain combines TRBV27 with TRBJ2-6; D unresolved. Trimming cost V 8 bases and J 1 base, with 15 bases left between them. From germline, CDR1 is MNHEY and CDR2 SMNVEV (reference sequence). CDR3 length: 16 residues. CDR3 DNA: TGTGCCAGCGCTCGACCACCTATGTCTGGGGCCAACGTCCTGACTTTC. It specifies CASARPPMSGANVLTF.